This T cell receptor beta chain was identified in a study of T cell responses to AZD1222 COVID-19 vaccine. As for the study in general: Some second doses came at about 4 weeks and others at about 12 weeks; these were pooled. Study-wide findings and caveats: In a largely white British group with more females than males, clonal diversity was possibly underestimated.

This table comes from immunoSEQ multiplex PCR, and its TCRdb copy is limited to in-frame clones, with some not included. The sample contains 75,000 to 90,000 clones, approximately 91% of which appear only once. The sample holds one count of this clone. The antigen is undetermined. CDR1 is LGHDT, CDR2 YNNKEL, per germline (reference sequence). V was pared by 2 bases and J by 0 bases, with 8 bases between. The CDR3 sequence is 14 residues long. Sequencing was performed on peripheral blood, taken on day 0 of AZD1222 vaccination. This receptor was identified in an adult in good health. V usage is TRBV3-1 (or the pseudogene TRBV3-2) and J usage is TRBJ2-7, with D tentatively TRBD2 (5 bases). This CDR3 reads CASSQIRGSYEQYF. The DNA for the CDR3 is TGTGCCAGCAGCCAAATACGGGGCTCCTACGAGCAGTACTTC.